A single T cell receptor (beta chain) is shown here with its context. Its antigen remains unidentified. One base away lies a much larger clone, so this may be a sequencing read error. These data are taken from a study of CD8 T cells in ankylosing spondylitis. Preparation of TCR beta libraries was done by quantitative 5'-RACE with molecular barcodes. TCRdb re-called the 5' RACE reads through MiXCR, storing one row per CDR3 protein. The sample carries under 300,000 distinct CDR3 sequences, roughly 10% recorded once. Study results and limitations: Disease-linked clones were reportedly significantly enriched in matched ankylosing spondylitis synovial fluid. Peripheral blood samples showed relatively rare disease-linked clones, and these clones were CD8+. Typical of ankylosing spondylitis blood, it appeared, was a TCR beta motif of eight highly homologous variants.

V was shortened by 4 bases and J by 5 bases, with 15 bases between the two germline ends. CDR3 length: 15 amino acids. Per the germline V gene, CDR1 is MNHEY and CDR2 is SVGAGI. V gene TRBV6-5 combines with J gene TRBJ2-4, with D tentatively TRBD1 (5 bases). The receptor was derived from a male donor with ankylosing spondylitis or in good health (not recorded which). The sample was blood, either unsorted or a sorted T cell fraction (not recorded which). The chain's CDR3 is CASSFDSSRENIQYF. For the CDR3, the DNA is TGTGCCAGCAGTTTTGACAGCAGCCGGGAAAACATTCAGTACTTC.